This T cell receptor (beta chain) derives from a study of blood T cell repertoires in COVID-19 (dated by TCRdb to 2020 to 2022). About the full investigation: Collaborator samples came from the United States, Italy and Spain and covered acute and convalescent phases of COVID-19. The repertoires were made available in a free public database intended to serve as a resource for research on the immune response to SARS-CoV-2. Nearly every sample came with metadata listing a de-identified subject ID, COVID-19 status, age in years and sex. The material from the prospective study consisted of cDNA or gDNA derived from T cells, B-cell-depleted T cells, or PBMCs. HLA class I and class II types, where available, came from metadata supplied by the sample provider rather than from assay-based typing. Subjects who had been exposed to COVID-19, were actively infected with it, or had recovered from it provided the deeply sampled blood TCRbeta repertoires that made up the dataset. Samples were obtained from the ongoing ImmuneRACE study (first 160 participants) and from 1,000 to 1,500 subjects provided by 6 global collaborators. Beyond this particular receptor, the publication reports: The quantity of clinical and demographic metadata differed by source and by participant and was supplied without curation.

TCRbeta CDR3 regions were amplified from genomic DNA using the immunoSEQ Assay, a bias-controlled multiplex PCR. As for the original processing: The number of nucleated cells in each sample was estimated by amplification of reference gene primers within the assay. To quantify the absolute abundance of each unique TCRbeta CDR3 rearrangement, sequence reads were collapsed and filtered. Productive Simpson clonality was computed per sample as the square root of Simpson's diversity index over productive rearrangements. The table comes from immuneACCESS by way of TCRdb, which keeps in-frame sequences with V and J called. Part of the clones is missing from these tables; in studies checked, under half for an unresolved V gene and the rest for unknown reasons. V, J and clone size derive from that table, while D and trimming were established from the DNA sequence. The sample contains 70,000 to 95,000 clones, 75% to 85% of them found a single time. The top ten hold around 12% of the sample.

In its sample, this clone was seen a few times. Its specific antigen is unknown. Within one base of it there is no much larger clone, and no base qualities were kept. Each collaborating institution followed its own protocols to collect whole blood in K2EDTA tubes. For TCRbeta analysis, collaborators shipped samples in one of three forms: frozen whole blood, isolated PBMCs, or DNA extracted from either of those sample types. V is shortened by 4 bases, J by 0 bases, and the region joining them spans 8 bases. The CDR3 runs 14 residues from the cysteine to the phenylalanine. This entry keeps only the CDR3 DNA: 42 bases, framed from base 1. CDR1 and CDR2, per the germline V gene, are KGHDR and SFDVKD.

Recombination connected TRBV24-1 to TRBJ1-2, with the D gene uncertain. This TCR was recovered from a middle-aged woman with active or convalescent COVID-19. The sequencing input was peripheral blood. The DNA is TGTGCCACCAGTGACGCTAGAGCTAACTATGGCTACACCTTC. It specifies CATSDARANYGYTF.